The sequence of this T cell receptor (beta chain) was determined in a study of T cell clonotyping in hematopoietic cell transplantation. As for this clone: Its antigen is still unknown.

General study findings and limits: Few recipient clonotypes overlapped donors; over 97% were de novo at given depth. After transplant, recipient diversity fell while pathologically expanded clonotypes grew through day 180.

The CDR3 is 16 amino acids. After removal of 7 bases from V and 6 bases from J, the junction contained 12 bases not matched to a gene. From germline, CDR1 is SNHLY and CDR2 FYNNEI. Data came from immunoSEQ multiplex PCR; TCRdb stores just in-frame clones and leaves some out. The table records some 49,000 clones, more than 75% of them present only once. Time point defined: recipient sample about 28 days before transplant, after cytoreduction. The origin of this receptor is a man between 60 and 70 years old with biphenotypic leukemia. Some clones in this sample may be carry-over from other donors' samples. The J gene is TRBJ2-1, the V gene TRBV2; 10 bases fit TRBD2. The sequences come from peripheral blood mononuclear cells, collected before stem cell transplant. The CDR3 sequence is CASILWSGRVGNEQFF. In DNA form, the CDR3 reads TGTGCCAGCATCCTGTGGAGCGGGAGGGTTGGCAATGAGCAGTTCTTC.